This TCR beta chain was retrieved from a study of shared clonotypes between healthy human individuals. The CDR3 covers 13 residues. Trimming took 1 base from V and 3 from J; bases not matched to a gene: 0. Germline V gene data show CDR1 as SQVTM and CDR2 as ANQGSEA. Concerning this clone itself: The sample holds other DNA sequences that translate to the same CDR3.

Execution of the assay was at deep level. Loaded into unsorted PBMC replicate PCRs was roughly 310 ng DNA, some 30,000 T cell genomes. Per the original data handling: ImmunoSEQ output lacked quality scores and full-length reads, limiting matched filtering. Assay: immunoSEQ multiplex PCR; the TCRdb copy retains only in-frame clones and omits some. From that table come the V and J calls and clone size; the DNA was used to work out D and trimming. The sample shows about 490,000 clones, 79% of them seen only once. The V and J genes are TRBV29-1 and TRBJ2-3, with 8 bases fitting TRBD2. This receptor was taken from a woman aged 40 to 50 in good health. Some clones in this sample may be carry-over from other donors' samples. The specimen sequenced was PBMCs. CDR3 DNA sequence: TGCAGCGTTGAAGCGGGAGGGACAGATACGCAGTATTTT. As protein: CSVEAGGTDTQYF.